Listed here are 14 T cell receptor beta chains from one sample, sequenced in a study of T cells after yellow fever vaccination. MiXCR was run by TCRdb on the 5' RACE reads, yielding one entry per CDR3 protein. The table includes around 350,000 distinct CDR3 sequences, more than 9% detected once. The sample here was PBMCs, taken on the day of the first yellow fever vaccination. The source is a man younger than 30 who received the YFV17D yellow fever vaccine.

This sequence joins TRBV9 and TRBJ2-1; D remains unclear. Germline V gives CDR1 SGDLS, CDR2 YYNGEE. The CDR3 runs to 15 residues. The V and J ends lost 4 bases and 0 bases respectively, with 11 bases between them. CDR3 bases: TGTGCCAGCAGCCGGGCCTACAGCTCCTACAATGAGCAGTTCTTC. Encoded protein: CASSRAYSSYNEQFF.

The chain is built from TRBV5-4 and TRBJ2-7; 7 positions match TRBD1. The germline gives CDR1 SGHNT, CDR2 YYREEE (reference sequence). After removal of 5 bases from V and 1 base from J, the junction contained 9 bases not matched to a gene. The CDR3 sequence is 15 residues long. In DNA form, the CDR3 reads TGTGCCAGCAGTCTTGTAGAGGGGGCGTCCTACGAGCAGTACTTC. Its protein is CASSLVEGASYEQYF.

The chain has TRBV6-1 and TRBJ2-1; 7 bases are shared with TRBD1. V was pared by 6 bases and J by 10 bases, with 9 bases of the junction left unmatched. CDR3 length: 13 residues. The germline gives CDR1 MNHNS, CDR2 SASEGT. CDR3 amino acids: CASSGTARREQFF. CDR3 bases: TGTGCCAGCAGCGGGACAGCCCGACGGGAGCAGTTCTTC.

This clonotype has just a few counts. The genes are TRBV7-8 and TRBJ2-7; D gene ambiguous. The V gene's germline CDR1 is SGHVS and CDR2 FQNEAQ. The CDR3 is 14 amino acids. V was cut by 1 base and J by 3 bases, with 10 bases left in between. The CDR3 DNA is TGTGCCAGCAGCTTAGGGGCAGTCTACTACGAGCAGTACTTC. It translates to CASSLGAVYYEQYF.

This chain connects TRBV30 to TRBJ2-4; D unclear. Germline assignment: CDR1 GTSNPN and CDR2 SVGIG (reference sequence). V was cut by 2 bases and J by 0 bases, with 5 bases left in between. The CDR3 contains 13 residues. As DNA, the CDR3 is TGTGCCTGGAGTCCAGTAGCCAAAAACATTCAGTACTTC. Its translation is CAWSPVAKNIQYF.

The V gene is TRBV19, the J gene TRBJ1-6, with unresolved D. Germline CDR1 LNHDA, CDR2 SQIVND (reference sequence). The CDR3 extends over 13 amino acids. Trimming removed 3 bases from V and 9 bases from J, with 9 bases in between. The CDR3 sequence: CASSILLGSPLHF. DNA for the CDR3: TGTGCCAGTAGTATTCTTCTGGGTTCACCCCTCCACTTT. Full variable domain (remainder filled in from reference TRBV19 and TRBJ1-6): DGGITQSPKYLFRKEGQNVTLSCEQNLNHDAMYWYRQDPGQGLRLIYYSQIVNDFQKGDIAEGYSVSREKKESFPLTVTSAQKNPTAFYLCASSILLGSPLHFGNGTRLTVT.

As DNA, the CDR3 is TGCGCCAGCTCGCTGGGGGGGCCTGACACCGGGGAGCTGTTTTTT. Residues: CASSLGGPDTGELFF. The rearrangement links TRBV4-1 to TRBJ2-2, with D possibly being TRBD2 (7 bases). The germline CDR1 and CDR2 sequences are MGHRA and YSYEKL. V lost 8 bases to trimming and J lost 3 bases, with 16 bases between them. The CDR3 covers 15 residues.

This clonotype was seen at least ten times. The rearrangement links TRBV6-5 to TRBJ2-5; perhaps TRBD1 as D (6 bases). There are 17 residues in the CDR3. Germline V gene sequence: CDR1 MNHEY, CDR2 SVGAGI. V was pared by 0 bases and J by 2 bases, with 16 bases between. CDR3 in DNA: TGTGCCAGCAGTTACTCGCTAGGGGAGAGGGGGCAAGAGACCCAGTACTTC. Protein: CASSYSLGERGQETQYF.

Only a few counts were recorded for this clonotype. The genes are TRBV7-8 and TRBJ1-3; no firm D call. CDR1 and CDR2 (germline): SGHVS, FQNEAQ. V was clipped by 5 bases and J by 0 bases, with 14 bases between them. There are 16 residues in the CDR3. CDR3 nucleotides: TGTGCCAGCAGCCTTGTGGGCGGGAGCTCTGGAAACACCATATATTTT. It is translated as CASSLVGGSSGNTIYF.

This clonotype appeared a few times. V is TRBV19 and J is TRBJ2-7; a possible D gene is TRBD2 (6 bases). The ends were cut back, 6 bases at V and 6 bases at J, with 18 bases in the middle. The CDR3 spans 14 residues. Germline CDR1 is LNHDA and CDR2 is SQIVND (reference sequence). In nucleotides, the CDR3 is TGTGCCAGTAGCTTCTCCGGGCAGGGAGGCGAGCAGTACTTC. This translates into CASSFSGQGGEQYF.

V usage is TRBV11-2 and J usage is TRBJ2-7, with TRBD1 identical over 10 bases. The V segment lost 1 base and the J segment 4 bases; nucleotides outside the gene matches: 4. The CDR3 extends over 15 amino acids. Germline V gene data show CDR1 as SGHAT and CDR2 as FQNNGV. Here the CDR3 reads CASSLGTGGLYEQYF. CDR3 bases: TGTGCCAGCAGCTTAGGGACAGGGGGACTATACGAGCAGTACTTC.

The chain's CDR3 is CASGQLNTEAFF. CDR3 DNA sequence: TGTGCCAGCGGACAGTTGAACACTGAAGCTTTCTTT. This chain connects TRBV6-6 to TRBJ1-1, with a weak D call TRBD1 (6 bases). The V and J ends lost 8 bases and 0 bases respectively, with 7 bases between them. Germline CDR1 MNHNY, CDR2 SVGAGI (reference sequence). The CDR3 runs to 12 residues.

Written as DNA, the CDR3 is TGCGCCAGCAGCCAAGAAGCGGGAGACTATGAGCAGTTCTTC. It is translated as CASSQEAGDYEQFF. This rearrangement joins TRBV4-3 to TRBJ2-1; TRBD2 matches at 8 bases. CDR1 is LGHNA and CDR2 is YSLEER in the germline V gene. J was trimmed by 8 bases and V by 0 bases; bases with no gene match: 3. The CDR3 extends over 14 amino acids.

This clonotype came up many times. The chain links TRBV9 to TRBJ2-2; a weak D match, TRBD1 (6 bases). The germline V and J ends were trimmed by 4 bases and 3 bases, with 22 bases remaining between them. Germline CDR1 reads SGDLS; CDR2 reads YYNGEE. This CDR3 is built from 18 residues. The CDR3 DNA sequence: TGTGCCAGCAGCCTAATGGGGATTATAGGGGGAGACACCGGGGAGCTGTTTTTT. It specifies CASSLMGIIGGDTGELFF.